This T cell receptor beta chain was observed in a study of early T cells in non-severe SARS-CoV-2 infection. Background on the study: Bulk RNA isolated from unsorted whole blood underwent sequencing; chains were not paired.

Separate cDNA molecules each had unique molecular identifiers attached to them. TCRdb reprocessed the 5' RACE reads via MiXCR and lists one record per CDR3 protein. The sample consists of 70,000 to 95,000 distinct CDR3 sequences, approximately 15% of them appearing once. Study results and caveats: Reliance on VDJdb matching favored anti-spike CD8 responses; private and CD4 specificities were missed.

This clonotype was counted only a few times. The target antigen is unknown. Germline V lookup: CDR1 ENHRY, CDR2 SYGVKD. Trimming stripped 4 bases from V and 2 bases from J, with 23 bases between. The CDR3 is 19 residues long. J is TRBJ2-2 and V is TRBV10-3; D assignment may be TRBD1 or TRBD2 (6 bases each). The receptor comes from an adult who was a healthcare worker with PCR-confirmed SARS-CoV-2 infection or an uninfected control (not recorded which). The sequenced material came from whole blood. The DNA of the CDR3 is TGTGCCATCAGTGGAGGTTCGGAGGGGGGTCTGACCAACACCGGGGAGCTGTTTTTT. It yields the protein CAISGGSEGGLTNTGELFF.